This T cell receptor (beta chain) emerged from a study of regulatory T cells in long-lasting Graves disease. The V gene end was trimmed by 1 base and the J gene end by 0 bases; junction bases not matched to a gene: 6. CDR3 length: 16 amino acids. Germline lookup yields CDR1 SGHVS and CDR2 FQNEAQ. This clonotype appeared a single time. Both iRepertoire HTBI primers and Arm-PCR of CDR3 regions were used to build the TCR beta libraries. TCRdb re-called the multiplex PCR reads through MiXCR, storing one row per CDR3 protein. The sample has 520,000 or so distinct CDR3 sequences, more than 10% seen once. Indicated time point: newly diagnosed GD, antithyroid drugs for less than 3 months. Scientists built the TCR library using RNA that was extracted from PBMCs. The same sample was also studied in work on T cells in Graves' hyperthyroidism and ophthalmopathy.

The chain couples TRBV7-8 to TRBJ2-7; 7 bases fit TRBD2. Sample: peripheral blood mononuclear cells (PBMCs), taken at new diagnosis, from a patient treated with antithyroid drugs. The source is a woman aged 25 to 45 with Graves disease. CDR3 DNA: TGTGCCAGCAGCTTAGTGGCTAGCGGAAGCTCCTACGAGCAGTACTTC. Its translation is CASSLVASGSSYEQYF.